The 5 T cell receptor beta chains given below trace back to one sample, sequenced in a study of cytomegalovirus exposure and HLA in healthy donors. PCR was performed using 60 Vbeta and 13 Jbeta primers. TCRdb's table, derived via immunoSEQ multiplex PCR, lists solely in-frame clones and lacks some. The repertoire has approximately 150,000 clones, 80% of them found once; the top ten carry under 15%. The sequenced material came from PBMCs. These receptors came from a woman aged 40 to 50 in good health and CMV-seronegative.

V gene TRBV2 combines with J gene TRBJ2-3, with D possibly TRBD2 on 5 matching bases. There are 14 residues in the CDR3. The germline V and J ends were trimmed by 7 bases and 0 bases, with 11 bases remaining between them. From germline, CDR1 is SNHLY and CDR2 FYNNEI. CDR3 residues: CASTRDYSTDTQYF. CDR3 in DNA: TGTGCCAGCACACGGGATTATAGCACAGATACGCAGTATTTT.

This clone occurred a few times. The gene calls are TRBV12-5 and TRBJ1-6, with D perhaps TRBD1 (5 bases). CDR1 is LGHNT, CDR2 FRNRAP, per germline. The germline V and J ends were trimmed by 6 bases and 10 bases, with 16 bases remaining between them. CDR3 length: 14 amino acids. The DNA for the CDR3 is TGTGCTAGTGGCCGTTTGGGGGGAAGGTCACCCCTCCACTTT. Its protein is CASGRLGGRSPLHF.

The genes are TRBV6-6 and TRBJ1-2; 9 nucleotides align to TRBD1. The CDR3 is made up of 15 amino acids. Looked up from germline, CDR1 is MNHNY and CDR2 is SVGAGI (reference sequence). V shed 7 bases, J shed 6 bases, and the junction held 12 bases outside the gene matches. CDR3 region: CASTNPTTGGDGYTF. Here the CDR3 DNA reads TGTGCCAGCACTAACCCGACGACAGGGGGTGATGGCTACACCTTC.

CDR3 DNA sequence: TGCGCCAGCAGCTTCTCGGCGGGGAATAATTCACCCCTCCACTTT. Translation gives CASSFSAGNNSPLHF. The chain couples TRBV4-3 to TRBJ1-6; D unresolved. With 5 bases removed from V and 5 bases from J, the gap between germline ends came to 13 bases. This CDR3 spans 15 amino acids. Looked up from germline, CDR1 is LGHNA and CDR2 is YSLEER.

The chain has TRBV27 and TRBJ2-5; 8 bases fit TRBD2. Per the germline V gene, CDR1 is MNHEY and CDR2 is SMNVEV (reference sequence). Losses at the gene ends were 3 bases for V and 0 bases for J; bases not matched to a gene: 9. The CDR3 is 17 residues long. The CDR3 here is CASSFSVAGTYQETQYF. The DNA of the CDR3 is TGTGCCAGCAGTTTCTCGGTAGCGGGAACGTACCAAGAGACCCAGTACTTC.